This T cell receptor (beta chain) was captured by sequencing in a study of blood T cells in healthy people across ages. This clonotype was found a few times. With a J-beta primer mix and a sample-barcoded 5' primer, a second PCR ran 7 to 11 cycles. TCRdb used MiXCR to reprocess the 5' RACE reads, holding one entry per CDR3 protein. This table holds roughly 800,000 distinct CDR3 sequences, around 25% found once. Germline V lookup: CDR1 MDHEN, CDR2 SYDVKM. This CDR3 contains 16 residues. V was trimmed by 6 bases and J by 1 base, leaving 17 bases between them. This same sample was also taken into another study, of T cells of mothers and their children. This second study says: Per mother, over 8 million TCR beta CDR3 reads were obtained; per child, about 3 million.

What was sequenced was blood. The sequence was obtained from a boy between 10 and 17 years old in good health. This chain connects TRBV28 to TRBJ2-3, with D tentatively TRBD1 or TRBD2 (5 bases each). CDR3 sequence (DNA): TGTGCCAGCAGCCCACGAGGGACGGGGCGCACAGATACGCAGTATTTT. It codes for CASSPRGTGRTDTQYF.